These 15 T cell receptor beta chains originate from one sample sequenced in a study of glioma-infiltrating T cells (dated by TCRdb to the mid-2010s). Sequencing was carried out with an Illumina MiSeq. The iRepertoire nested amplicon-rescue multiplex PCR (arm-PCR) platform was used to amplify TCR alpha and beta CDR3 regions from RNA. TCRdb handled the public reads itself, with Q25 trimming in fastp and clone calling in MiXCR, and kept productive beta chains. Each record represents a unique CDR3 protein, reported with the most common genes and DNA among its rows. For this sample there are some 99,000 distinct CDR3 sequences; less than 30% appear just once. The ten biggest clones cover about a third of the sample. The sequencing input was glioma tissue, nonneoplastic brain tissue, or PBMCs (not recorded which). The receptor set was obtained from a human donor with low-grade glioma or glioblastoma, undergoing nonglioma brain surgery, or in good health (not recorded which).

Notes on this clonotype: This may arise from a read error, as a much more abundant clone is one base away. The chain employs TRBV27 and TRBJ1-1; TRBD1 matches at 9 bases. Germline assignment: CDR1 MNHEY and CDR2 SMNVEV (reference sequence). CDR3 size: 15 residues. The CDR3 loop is CASSTTTGGNTEAFF. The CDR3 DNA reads TGCGCCAGCAGCACGACGACAGGGGGGAACACTGAAGCTTTCTTT.

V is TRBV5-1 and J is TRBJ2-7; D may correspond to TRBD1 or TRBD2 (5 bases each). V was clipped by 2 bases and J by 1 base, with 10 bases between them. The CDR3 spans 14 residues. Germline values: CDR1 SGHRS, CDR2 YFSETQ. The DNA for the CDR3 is TGCGCCAGCAGCTTACTAGGGGAATCCTACGAGCAGTACTTC. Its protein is CASSLLGESYEQYF.

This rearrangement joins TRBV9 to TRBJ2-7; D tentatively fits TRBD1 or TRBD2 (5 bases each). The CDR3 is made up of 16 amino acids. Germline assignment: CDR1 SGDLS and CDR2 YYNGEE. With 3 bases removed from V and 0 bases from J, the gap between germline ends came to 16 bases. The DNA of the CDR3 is TGTGCCAGCAGCGCCCACTCCGGGACGGCCTCCTACGAGCAGTACTTC. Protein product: CASSAHSGTASYEQYF.

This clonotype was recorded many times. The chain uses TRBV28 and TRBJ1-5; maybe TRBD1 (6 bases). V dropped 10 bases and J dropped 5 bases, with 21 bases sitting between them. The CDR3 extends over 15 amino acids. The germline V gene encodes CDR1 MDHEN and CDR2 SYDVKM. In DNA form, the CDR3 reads TGTGCCACCAGCGTAGGGGACAAAAACTATCAGCCCCAGCATTTT. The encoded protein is CATSVGDKNYQPQHF. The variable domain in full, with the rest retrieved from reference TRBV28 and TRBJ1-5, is DVKVTQSSRYLVKRTGEKVFLECVQDMDHENMFWYRQDPGLGLRLIYFSYDVKMKEKGDIPEGYSVSREKKERFSLILESASTNQTSMYLCATSVGDKNYQPQHFGDGTRLSIL.

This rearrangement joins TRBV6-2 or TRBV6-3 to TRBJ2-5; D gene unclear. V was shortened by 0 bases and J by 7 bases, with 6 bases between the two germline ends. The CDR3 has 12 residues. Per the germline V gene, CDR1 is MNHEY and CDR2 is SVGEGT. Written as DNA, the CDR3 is TGTGCCAGCAGTTACTCAGCGAGGACCCAGTACTTC. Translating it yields CASSYSARTQYF.

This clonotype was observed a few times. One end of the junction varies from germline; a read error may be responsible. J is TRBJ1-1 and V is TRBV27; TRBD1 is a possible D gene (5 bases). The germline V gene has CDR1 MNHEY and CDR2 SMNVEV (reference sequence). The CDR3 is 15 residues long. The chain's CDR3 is CASSTWTRVDTVAFF. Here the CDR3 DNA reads TGTGCCAGCAGTACTTGGACCCGTGTGGACACTGTAGCTTTCTTT.

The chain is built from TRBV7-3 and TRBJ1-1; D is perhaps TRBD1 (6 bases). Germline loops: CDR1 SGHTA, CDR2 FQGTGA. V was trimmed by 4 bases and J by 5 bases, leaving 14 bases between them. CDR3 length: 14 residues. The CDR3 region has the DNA TGTGCCAGCAGCTACCTACAGGGTTATACTGAAGCTTTCTTT. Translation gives CASSYLQGYTEAFF.

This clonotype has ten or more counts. Here the CDR3 reads CSARDGGGSSYNEQFF. For the CDR3, the DNA is TGCAGTGCTAGAGATGGTGGCGGGAGTTCCTACAATGAGCAGTTCTTC. This chain joins TRBV20-1 and TRBJ2-1, with TRBD2 identical over 7 bases. V lost 0 bases and J lost 1; bases outside the gene matches: 6. The CDR3 length is 16 residues. The germline V gene has CDR1 DFQATT and CDR2 SNEGSKA (reference sequence).

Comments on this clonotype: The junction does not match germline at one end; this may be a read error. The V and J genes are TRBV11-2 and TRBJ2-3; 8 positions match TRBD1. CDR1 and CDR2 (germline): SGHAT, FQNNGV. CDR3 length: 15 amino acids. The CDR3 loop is CASSPRTGSTVTQYF. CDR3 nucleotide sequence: TGTGCCAGCAGCCCCCGGACAGGGAGCACAGTTACGCAGTATTTT. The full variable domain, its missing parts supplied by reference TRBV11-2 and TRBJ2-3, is EAGVAQSPRYKIIEKRQSVAFWCNPISGHATLYWYQQILGQGPKLLIQFQNNGVVDDSQLPKDRFSAERLKGVDSTLKIQPAKLEDSAVYLCASSPRTGSTVTQYFGPGTRLTVL.

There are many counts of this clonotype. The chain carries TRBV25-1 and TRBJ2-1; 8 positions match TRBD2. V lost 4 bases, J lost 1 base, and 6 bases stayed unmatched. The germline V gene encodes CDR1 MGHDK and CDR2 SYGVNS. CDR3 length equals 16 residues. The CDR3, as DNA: TGTGCCAGCAGTGTGGGGGGACTAGAGTCCTACAATGAGCAGTTCTTC. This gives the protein CASSVGGLESYNEQFF.

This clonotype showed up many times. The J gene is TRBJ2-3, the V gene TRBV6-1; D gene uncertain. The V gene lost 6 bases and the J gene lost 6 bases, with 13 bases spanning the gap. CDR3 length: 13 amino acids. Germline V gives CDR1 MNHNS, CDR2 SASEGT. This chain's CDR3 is CASSHSALDTQYF. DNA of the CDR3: TGTGCCAGCAGCCACTCGGCGCTCGATACGCAGTATTTT.

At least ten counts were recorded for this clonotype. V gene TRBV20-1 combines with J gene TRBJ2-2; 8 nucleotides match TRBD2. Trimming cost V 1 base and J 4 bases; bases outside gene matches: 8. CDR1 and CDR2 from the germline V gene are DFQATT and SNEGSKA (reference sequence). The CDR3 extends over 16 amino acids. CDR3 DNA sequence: TGCAGTGCTAGAGTAACCGGGAGGGCCAGCACCGGGGAGCTGTTTTTT. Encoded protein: CSARVTGRASTGELFF.

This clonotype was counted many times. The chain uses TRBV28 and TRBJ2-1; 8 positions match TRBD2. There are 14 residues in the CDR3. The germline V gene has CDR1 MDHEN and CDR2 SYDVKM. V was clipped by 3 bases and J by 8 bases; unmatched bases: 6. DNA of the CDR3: TGTGCCAGCAGTTTTCCCGGGAGGGCCGATGAGCAGTTCTTC. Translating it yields CASSFPGRADEQFF.

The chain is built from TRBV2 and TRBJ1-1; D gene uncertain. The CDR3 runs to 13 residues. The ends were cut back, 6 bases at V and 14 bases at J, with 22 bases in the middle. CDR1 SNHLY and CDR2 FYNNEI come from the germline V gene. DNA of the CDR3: TGTGCCAGCAGAGAACAGAGGGAAACTGAACCCTTCTTT. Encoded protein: CASREQRETEPFF.

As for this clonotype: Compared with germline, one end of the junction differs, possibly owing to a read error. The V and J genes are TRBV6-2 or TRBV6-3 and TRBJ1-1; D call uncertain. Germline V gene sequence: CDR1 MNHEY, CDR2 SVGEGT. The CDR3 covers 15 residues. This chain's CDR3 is CSSSWNPGLNAEAFF. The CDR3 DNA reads TGTTCCAGCAGTTGGAACCCGGGCTTGAACGCTGAAGCTTTCTTT.